This T cell receptor beta chain was profiled in a study of cytomegalovirus exposure and HLA in healthy donors. Study outcomes and limitations: On later analysis, the bulk of CMV-associated TCR beta chains appeared to be HLA-restricted.

Both 60 Vbeta primers and 13 Jbeta primers went into the PCR. The repertoire was sequenced with immunoSEQ multiplex PCR; TCRdb's copy has only in-frame clones and lacks some. The sample yields some 84,000 clones, about three quarters seen once. This clone was observed a handful of times. Its antigen is undetermined. The germline V and J ends were trimmed by 6 bases and 1 base, with 12 bases remaining between them. The CDR3 runs 14 residues. Germline V gene lookup returns CDR1 MNHNS and CDR2 SASEGT. Sequenced: PBMCs. The chain joins TRBV6-1 to TRBJ1-1; unclear D gene. The sequence was collected from a male donor in good health and CMV-seropositive. CDR3 bases: TGTGCCAGCAGCTTAGTAGCTAAGAACACTGAAGCTTTCTTT. The encoded protein is CASSLVAKNTEAFF.